These 19 T cell receptor beta chains came from one sample sequenced in a study of blood T cells in healthy people across ages. Combining a sample-barcoded 5' primer with a J-beta primer mix, a second PCR ran for roughly 7 to 12 cycles. TCRdb reprocessed the 5' RACE reads via MiXCR and lists one record per CDR3 protein. The table shows some 1,800,000 distinct CDR3 sequences, with 39% occurring only once. The sequencing input was blood. The source is a human donor in good health.

The rearrangement links TRBV20-1 to TRBJ1-4; D not certain. The CDR3 totals 13 residues. With 0 bases removed from V and 11 bases from J, the gap between germline ends came to 13 bases. Germline values: CDR1 DFQATT, CDR2 SNEGSKA (reference sequence). The DNA for the CDR3 is TGCAGTGCTAGAGATCAAGAGGGTGTTAAACTGTTTTTT. Residues: CSARDQEGVKLFF.

The chain couples TRBV2 to TRBJ2-2; D call uncertain. V lost 4 bases and J 3 bases, leaving 12 bases between the germline ends. The germline V gene has CDR1 SNHLY and CDR2 FYNNEI. The CDR3 sequence is 15 residues long. CDR3 in DNA: TGTGCCAGCAGTGTAGTCTCCAGTTACACCGGGGAGCTGTTTTTT. Translated: CASSVVSSYTGELFF. The whole variable domain, filled in from reference TRBV2 and TRBJ2-2, reads EPEVTQTPSHQVTQMGQEVILRCVPISNHLYFYWYRQILGQKVEFLVSFYNNEISEKSEIFDDQFSVERPDGSNFTLKIRSTKLEDSAMYFCASSVVSSYTGELFFGEGSRLTVL.

This clonotype came up a few times. The chain recombines TRBV20-1 with TRBJ2-7; TRBD2 matches at 11 bases. Germline V lookup: CDR1 DFQATT, CDR2 SNEGSKA (reference sequence). The CDR3 is 14 residues long. Trimming took 6 bases from V and 4 from J; bases not matched to a gene: 8. The CDR3 DNA is TGCAGTGCGCCTAATAGCGGGGGGGGTTACGAGCAGTACTTC. Amino acid sequence: CSAPNSGGGYEQYF.

This rearrangement joins TRBV12-3 or TRBV12-4 to TRBJ2-3; 12 bases fit TRBD2. This CDR3 spans 16 amino acids. The ends lost 4 bases at V and 5 bases at J; junction bases unmatched: 7. CDR3 residues: CASSSLTSGGGDTQYF. The CDR3 DNA reads TGTGCCAGCAGTTCCCTGACTAGCGGGGGAGGAGATACGCAGTATTTT.

The chain carries TRBV7-2 and TRBJ2-1; TRBD1 or TRBD2 may be the D gene (5 bases each). Trimming cost V 3 bases and J 1 base, with 13 bases left between them. Germline values: CDR1 SGHTA, CDR2 FQGNSA. The CDR3 is made up of 16 amino acids. CDR3 sequence (DNA): TGTGCCAGCAGCTTTTCTCACGGGGCGTCCTACAATGAGCAGTTCTTC. It codes for CASSFSHGASYNEQFF. The full variable domain, in which reference TRBV7-2 and TRBJ2-1 provide the parts outside the CDR3, is GAGVSQSPSNKVTEKGKDVELRCDPISGHTALYWYRQSLGQGLEFLIYFQGNSAPDKSGLPSDRFSAERTGGSVSTLTIQRTQQEDSAVYLCASSFSHGASYNEQFFGPGTRLTVL.

Ten or more counts support this clonotype. The genes are TRBV12-3 or TRBV12-4 and TRBJ1-2; no reliable D call. This CDR3 is built from 12 residues. V was clipped by 5 bases and J by 4 bases, with 8 bases between them. The CDR3 region is CASSARRYGYTF. The CDR3, as DNA: TGTGCCAGCAGTGCTCGACGCTATGGCTACACCTTC.

This rearrangement joins TRBV4-3 to TRBJ2-1, with 7 bases identical to TRBD2. This CDR3 is built from 17 residues. Looked up from germline, CDR1 is LGHNA and CDR2 is YSLEER. V gave up 4 bases and J gave up 3 bases; unmatched junction bases: 12. CDR3 sequence (DNA): TGCGCCAGCAGCCGCAGGTCCATGGCGGGGGACTACAATGAGCAGTTCTTC. Protein: CASSRRSMAGDYNEQFF.

The chain joins TRBV9 to TRBJ2-1; 10 bases map to TRBD1. The CDR3 is made up of 14 amino acids. Germline trimming cut 2 bases from V and 8 bases from J; bases unmatched to any gene: 4. CDR1 and CDR2 from the germline V gene are SGDLS and YYNGEE. DNA for the CDR3: TGTGCCAGCAGCGTGGGGACAGGGGTCGATGAGCAGTTCTTC. It yields the protein CASSVGTGVDEQFF. Full variable domain (remainder filled in from reference TRBV9 and TRBJ2-1): DSGVTQTPKHLITATGQRVTLRCSPRSGDLSVYWYQQSLDQGLQFLIQYYNGEERAKGNILERFSAQQFPDLHSELNLSSLELGDSALYFCASSVGTGVDEQFFGPGTRLTVL.

This clonotype was seen a few times. This chain uses TRBV20-1 with TRBJ2-3; TRBD1 is a possible D gene (6 bases). In germline, CDR1 is DFQATT, CDR2 SNEGSKA (reference sequence). V shed 0 bases and J shed 3 bases, with 16 bases lying between them. This CDR3 contains 16 residues. CDR3 sequence (DNA): TGCAGTGCTAGAGATGTAAGGGACACAATAACAGATACGCAGTATTTT. Translating gives CSARDVRDTITDTQYF.

The chain employs TRBV12-3 or TRBV12-4 and TRBJ2-3; 9 bases are a match to TRBD1. This CDR3 region has 17 residues. V was pared by 3 bases and J by 1 base, with 8 bases of the junction left unmatched. This CDR3 is CASSFGTGWGRTDTQYF. CDR3 nucleotides: TGTGCCAGCAGTTTCGGGACAGGGTGGGGGCGCACAGATACGCAGTATTTT.

This clonotype was counted only a few times. This chain connects TRBV7-8 to TRBJ2-6, with D perhaps matching TRBD2 (5 bases). Germline V gives CDR1 SGHVS, CDR2 FQNEAQ. With 7 bases removed from V and 2 bases from J, the gap between germline ends came to 12 bases. This CDR3 comprises 15 residues. The CDR3: CASTPQEAGANVLTF. The CDR3 region has the DNA TGTGCCAGCACCCCCCAGGAGGCTGGGGCCAACGTCCTGACTTTC.

In regard to this clonotype: With a much larger clone just one base away, this may be a read error. The rearrangement uses TRBV28 and TRBJ2-7; D is unclear. The CDR3 has 14 amino acids. Germline CDR1 is MDHEN and CDR2 is SYDVKM. V was clipped by 2 bases and J by 0 bases, with 8 bases between them. CDR3 coding DNA: TGTGCCAGCAGTTTAACCAGTAGCTCCTACGAGCAGTACTTC. Translated, it gives CASSLTSSSYEQYF. Full variable domain (rest looked up from reference TRBV28 and TRBJ2-7): DVKVTQSSRYLVKRTGEKVFLECVQDMDHENMFWYRQDPGLGLRLIYFSYDVKMKEKGDIPEGYSVSREKKERFSLILESASTNQTSMYLCASSLTSSSYEQYFGPGTRLTVT.

This clonotype was seen a handful of times. This chain joins TRBV7-2 and TRBJ2-7; the D is unclear. The germline V and J ends were trimmed by 3 bases and 3 bases, with 18 bases remaining between them. This CDR3 is 16 amino acids long. Germline CDR1 SGHTA, CDR2 FQGNSA. Here the CDR3 reads CASSLNWGVSYYEQYF. The CDR3 DNA follows: TGTGCCAGCAGCTTGAATTGGGGTGTATCCTACTACGAGCAGTACTTC.

This clonotype has at least ten counts. The rearrangement links TRBV4-2 to TRBJ2-1, with 13 bases identical to TRBD2. Trimming removed 2 bases from V and 10 bases from J; junction bases left unmatched: 8. The CDR3 is made up of 16 amino acids. The V gene's germline CDR1 is LGHNA and CDR2 YNFKEQ. The CDR3 loop reads CASSQLVGTSGAEQFF. CDR3 coding DNA: TGTGCCAGCAGCCAATTGGTCGGGACTAGCGGGGCCGAGCAGTTCTTC.

The chain's CDR3 is CASQWGGWTAFF. In DNA, the CDR3 is TGTGCCAGCCAATGGGGGGGTTGGACTGCTTTCTTT. This chain joins TRBV28 and TRBJ1-1, with D possibly being TRBD1 (5 bases). The CDR3 loop spans 12 amino acids. Trimming left V 8 bases short and J 11 bases short, with 18 bases between. Germline lookup yields CDR1 MDHEN and CDR2 SYDVKM.

The chain employs TRBV4-1 and TRBJ2-7, with TRBD1 matching over 9 bases. This CDR3 has 19 amino acids. The ends lost 2 bases at V and 0 bases at J; junction bases unmatched: 14. From germline, CDR1 is MGHRA and CDR2 YSYEKL. CDR3 in DNA: TGCGCCAGCAGCCAACACCCGGGACAGGGAAGCGGGTACTCCTACGAGCAGTACTTC. Its protein is CASSQHPGQGSGYSYEQYF.

This clonotype has more than one count but fewer than ten. The chain carries TRBV4-2 and TRBJ2-7; D is unclear. Between the trimmed V and J ends, which lost 1 base and 2 bases, there was a span of 9 bases. The germline gives CDR1 LGHNA, CDR2 YNFKEQ. This CDR3 comprises 14 residues. Here the CDR3 DNA reads TGTGCCAGCAGCCAAGGGTTCTTAGCCTACGAGCAGTACTTC. This translates into CASSQGFLAYEQYF.

The rearrangement uses TRBV29-1 and TRBJ2-1, with TRBD1 matching 7 bases. CDR1 and CDR2 from the germline V gene are SQVTM and ANQGSEA. This CDR3 is built from 17 residues. J gave up 4 bases and V 1 base, and 13 bases lay outside the gene matches. CDR3 protein: CSVEGGTDYKTYNEQFF. The CDR3 region has the DNA TGCAGCGTTGAAGGGGGGACAGACTACAAAACTTACAATGAGCAGTTCTTC.

This clonotype turned up a few times. The chain employs TRBV7-2 and TRBJ1-2; D is unclear. Germline CDR1 SGHTA, CDR2 FQGNSA. With 5 bases removed from V and 2 bases from J, the gap between germline ends came to 9 bases. This CDR3 is built from 13 residues. CDR3 nucleotides: TGTGCCAGCAGCGCTGTAAGGAACTATGGCTACACCTTC. Translated, it gives CASSAVRNYGYTF.